Below are 11 T cell receptor beta chains sequenced from a single sample in a study of breast tumors, draining lymph nodes, adjacent tissues. TCRdb re-derived calls from the multiplex PCR reads in MiXCR, one entry per CDR3 protein. The sample includes around 230,000 distinct CDR3 sequences, roughly 30% of them seen just once. Samples came from axillary lymph nodes draining the breast cancer. Sequencing used axillary lymph node tissue. The source of these receptors is a female donor with breast cancer. Some clones in this sample may be carry-over from other donors' samples.

This clonotype has a count of ten or more. The J gene is TRBJ2-5, the V gene TRBV19, with a possible D match to TRBD2 (6 bases). Trimming took 10 bases from V and 5 from J, leaving 11 bases between them. This CDR3 is built from 11 residues. The germline gives CDR1 LNHDA, CDR2 SQIVND (reference sequence). DNA of the CDR3: TGTGCCACGGGAGTTTCTGAGACCCAGTACTTC. This encodes CATGVSETQYF.

The V and J genes are TRBV24-1 and TRBJ2-3; TRBD1 might be the D (7 bases). Germline-derived CDR1 and CDR2 are KGHDR and SFDVKD. V dropped 3 bases and J dropped 1 base, with 13 bases sitting between them. CDR3 length: 16 residues. The CDR3 region has the DNA TGTGCCACCAGTGATCAGGGCGGGACAGGCACAGATACGCAGTATTTT. It encodes CATSDQGGTGTDTQYF.

Worth noting for this clonotype: Here the CDR3 omits its conserved ending phenylalanine or tryptophan, so a read error is the likely source. The chain joins TRBV10-3 to TRBJ2-7; D is unclear. Germline V lookup: CDR1 ENHRY, CDR2 SYGVKD. CDR3 size: 14 residues. The CDR3 DNA reads TGTGCCGTCAGTGAGTCGTTTACTTCCTACGAGCAGTACTCC. This encodes CAVSESFTSYEQYS.

This rearrangement joins TRBV24-1 to TRBJ1-5; 9 bases match TRBD1. Trimming removed 6 bases from V and 6 bases from J; junction bases left unmatched: 11. The CDR3 is 16 amino acids. The germline V gene encodes CDR1 KGHDR and CDR2 SFDVKD. The DNA of the CDR3 is TGTGCCACCAGTCCGACAGGGGGAGTGGTGGGTCAGCCCCAGCATTTT. This gives the protein CATSPTGGVVGQPQHF.

In its sample, this clonotype was seen a few times. The J gene is TRBJ2-1, the V gene TRBV28; 8 positions match TRBD2. J lost 8 bases, V lost 4 bases, and 16 bases had no gene match. This CDR3 is 17 amino acids long. From germline, CDR1 is MDHEN and CDR2 SYDVKM. CDR3 sequence reads: CASSSLSGTTPLDEQFF. CDR3 bases: TGTGCCAGCAGTTCGCTTAGCGGGACTACTCCTCTTGATGAGCAGTTCTTC.

This clonotype has at least ten counts. The V call is TRBV3-1, the J call TRBJ2-7, with 8 bases that match TRBD1. V lost 4 bases and J lost 2; bases outside the gene matches: 7. Germline V gene lookup returns CDR1 LGHDT and CDR2 YNNKEL (reference sequence). The CDR3 consists of 15 residues. CDR3 loop: CASSRTGQGPYEQYF. CDR3 in DNA: TGTGCCAGCAGCCGCACCGGACAGGGCCCCTACGAGCAGTACTTC.

The rearrangement joins TRBV7-9 to TRBJ1-4, with D uncertain. Trimming pared 4 bases from V and 4 bases from J, leaving 16 bases between. The CDR3 has 16 amino acids. The V gene's germline CDR1 is SEHNR and CDR2 FQNEAQ (reference sequence). Written as DNA, the CDR3 is TGTGCCAGCAGCTCAACTCGGACGGGGTTTAATGAAAAACTGTTTTTT. It translates to CASSSTRTGFNEKLFF.

This clonotype was picked up many times. The V gene is TRBV4-1, the J gene TRBJ1-5; D may be TRBD1 (6 bases). CDR1 and CDR2 from the germline V gene are MGHRA and YSYEKL. Deletions cut 4 bases from V and 3 bases from J, with 13 bases between. This CDR3 spans 15 amino acids. Here the CDR3 reads CASSPDTGYNQPQHF. DNA for the CDR3: TGCGCCAGCAGCCCGGATACAGGGTACAATCAGCCCCAGCATTTT.

The genes are TRBV20-1 and TRBJ2-4; 9 bases agree with TRBD2. The CDR3 runs 14 residues. With V trimmed by 4 bases and J by 0 bases, 1 base remained unmatched. Germline values: CDR1 DFQATT, CDR2 SNEGSKA (reference sequence). The CDR3 here is CSATSGTAKNIQYF. In DNA form, the CDR3 reads TGCAGTGCTACTAGCGGGACAGCCAAAAACATTCAGTACTTC.

This clonotype was counted at least ten times. The rearrangement uses TRBV24-1 and TRBJ2-1, with D possibly TRBD2 on 5 matching bases. V dropped 9 bases and J dropped 15 bases, with 14 bases sitting between them. Germline CDR1 and CDR2: KGHDR and SFDVKD. The CDR3 is 10 residues long. CDR3 sequence: CATSKERWFF. The CDR3 coding sequence is TGTGCCACCTCGAAAGAGCGGTGGTTCTTC.

This clonotype was picked up one time. The junction and the germline gene differ at one end; a read error may be behind it. The chain links TRBV5-4 to TRBJ2-3; no definite D call. Germline assignment: CDR1 SGHNT and CDR2 YYREEE (reference sequence). This CDR3 contains 17 residues. The CDR3 here is CASSLDSSGSYTDTQYF. For the CDR3, the DNA is TGTGCCAGCAGCTTGGACTCTTCTGGCTCATACACAGATACGCAGTACTTT.